This T cell receptor (beta chain) was captured in a study of T-cell memory formation after mild COVID-19. Study overall: Largely, TCR clusters stayed within a single donor.

TCRdb called the 5' RACE reads again in MiXCR, with one record for every CDR3 protein. The table lists around 320,000 distinct CDR3 sequences, 25% to 30% of them singletons, with roughly 14% in the top ten. Sample: PBMCs or a T cell subset sorted from them (not recorded which). The sequence was obtained from an adult woman who had mild COVID-19 (a few samples of this study predate the infection). Cell type and time point are not known.

The CDR3 DNA sequence: TGTGCCAGCAGTTACTCGCCCGCCGGCACAGATACGCAGTATTTT. Its protein product is CASSYSPAGTDTQYF. The chain has TRBV6-5 and TRBJ2-3, with D unresolved. V was clipped by 0 bases and J by 1 base, with 8 bases between them. The CDR3 length is 15 residues. Germline CDR1 is MNHEY and CDR2 is SVGAGI.